This T cell receptor (beta chain) comes out of a study of shared clonotypes between healthy human individuals. TCRdb's table, derived via immunoSEQ multiplex PCR, lists solely in-frame clones and lacks some. The sample contains about 710,000 clones, around 70% of which appear only once. This clone has only a few counts. The ends were cut back, 6 bases at V and 3 bases at J, with 15 bases in the middle. Per germline, CDR1 SNHLY and CDR2 FYNNEI. This CDR3 region has 14 residues. Sequencing input: memory CD4+ T cells sorted from blood. Described subset: CD45RA-negative fraction. The TCR originated in a woman aged 25-40 years in good health. The chain uses TRBV2 and TRBJ2-7; D is tentatively TRBD1 or TRBD2 (5 bases each). CDR3 region: CASSETGTSYEQYF. The CDR3 DNA follows: TGTGCCAGCAGCGAAACCGGGACCAGCTACGAGCAGTACTTC.